This entry lists 14 T cell receptor beta chains sequenced from one sample in a study of blood T cell repertoires in COVID-19. The table came from immunoSEQ multiplex PCR; TCRdb's copy has only in-frame clones and leaves some out. Here the sample spans 300,000 to 350,000 clones, nearly 90% being singletons. The sequencing sample was made of peripheral blood. The receptor source for this set is a woman in her thirties or forties with COVID-19, enrolled during active disease.

CDR3 bases: TGTGCCAGCAGCCCCGGTGTGGGAGCGGGGGGGGCAGATACGCAGTATTTT. Residues: CASSPGVGAGGADTQYF. The rearrangement links TRBV7-9 to TRBJ2-3; 10 nucleotides agree with TRBD2. J gave up 4 bases and V 5 bases, and 12 bases lay outside the gene matches. Germline V gene lookup returns CDR1 SEHNR and CDR2 FQNEAQ (reference sequence). The CDR3 has 17 residues.

This chain joins TRBV28 and TRBJ2-7; 8 bases match TRBD1. V lost 6 bases to trimming and J lost 4 bases; unmatched junction nucleotides: 11. CDR1 is MDHEN and CDR2 is SYDVKM in the germline V gene. The CDR3 spans 15 residues. The CDR3 nucleotides are TGTGCCAGCAGACTTCAACAGGGGGTCGGATACGAGCAGTACTTC. Translating it yields CASRLQQGVGYEQYF.

This clone was observed a single time. CDR3 coding DNA: TGTGCCAGCAGTCAGGGGGGAGTAGCCCATCCTGGGGCCAACGTCCTGACTTTC. It yields the protein CASSQGGVAHPGANVLTF. The chain has TRBV28 and TRBJ2-6; tentatively, D is TRBD1 (7 bases). The V end lost 5 bases, the J end lost 2 bases, and 19 bases lay between the germline ends. This CDR3 has 18 amino acids. Germline lookup yields CDR1 MDHEN and CDR2 SYDVKM. The full variable domain, its missing parts supplied by reference TRBV28 and TRBJ2-6, is DVKVTQSSRYLVKRTGEKVFLECVQDMDHENMFWYRQDPGLGLRLIYFSYDVKMKEKGDIPEGYSVSREKKERFSLILESASTNQTSMYLCASSQGGVAHPGANVLTFGAGSRLTVL.

As concerns this clone: An end of the junction does not agree with germline; a read error may underlie this. The V gene is TRBV5-1, the J gene TRBJ2-7, with 10 bases matching TRBD1. CDR1 is SGHRS and CDR2 is YFSETQ in the germline V gene. The CDR3 consists of 10 residues. The CDR3 coding sequence is TGCGCCAGCAGCGTGGGACAGGGGCGCTTC. It codes for CASSVGQGRF.

The chain is built from TRBV7-9 and TRBJ2-1; 9 bases fit TRBD2. This CDR3 has 17 amino acids. With V trimmed by 5 bases and J by 8 bases, 16 bases remained unmatched. Germline CDR1 is SEHNR and CDR2 is FQNEAQ (reference sequence). The CDR3 DNA follows: TGTGCCAGCAGCGCTCTCGCGGGAGGGCTGAGGGTGGATGAGCAGTTCTTC. Amino acids: CASSALAGGLRVDEQFF.

The genes are TRBV10-1 and TRBJ1-2, with 9 bases fitting TRBD1. CDR1 and CDR2 from the germline V gene are WNHNN and SYGVQD (reference sequence). The V segment lost 2 bases and the J segment 9 bases; nucleotides outside the gene matches: 10. The CDR3 covers 15 residues. DNA for the CDR3: TGCGCCAGCAGTGAGGGGGGACAGGGTGGGTTTTGCTACACCTTC. Its protein product is CASSEGGQGGFCYTF.

Turning to this clone: The identical CDR3 is also encoded by other nucleotide sequences in the sample. The rearrangement uses TRBV5-1 and TRBJ1-2; 9 bases line up with TRBD1. The CDR3 contains 14 residues. V lost 0 bases to trimming and J lost 4 bases; unmatched junction nucleotides: 1. Germline V lookup: CDR1 SGHRS, CDR2 YFSETQ. DNA for the CDR3: TGCGCCAGCAGCTTGGGACAGGGGGGCTATGGCTACACCTTC. Protein: CASSLGQGGYGYTF.

The chain is built from TRBV6-2 or TRBV6-3 and TRBJ2-5; the match to TRBD2 covers 9 bases. Losses at the gene ends were 2 bases for V and 5 bases for J; bases not matched to a gene: 9. CDR1 is MNHEY and CDR2 is SVGEGT in the germline V gene. This CDR3 is 16 amino acids long. CDR3 DNA sequence: TGTGCCAGCAGTTACGGACTAGCGTCTGGGGTGGAGACCCAGTACTTC. Encoded protein: CASSYGLASGVETQYF.

About this clone itself: Germline and junction disagree at one end, which may indicate a read error. The chain combines TRBV7-7 with TRBJ2-2; TRBD1 matches 9 bases. The germline CDR1 and CDR2 sequences are SSHAT and FNYEAQ (reference sequence). The CDR3 sequence is 19 residues long. The CDR3 loop is CASSSSLDRGKPNTGELFF. The CDR3 DNA reads as TGTGCTAGCAGCTCCTCTTTGGACAGGGGAAAGCCGAACACCGGGGAGCTGTTTTTT.

The rearrangement joins TRBV9 to TRBJ1-4, with TRBD1 as a possible D gene (6 bases). The V and J ends lost 3 bases and 8 bases respectively, with 11 bases between them. Germline V gene data show CDR1 as SGDLS and CDR2 as YYNGEE. The CDR3 contains 13 residues. The CDR3 DNA follows: TGTGCCAGCAGCGCAGGGGCTAGGGAAAAACTGTTTTTT. It translates to CASSAGAREKLFF.

This clone was seen a handful of times. The chain carries TRBV19 and TRBJ2-7; D may be TRBD1 (5 bases). Per the germline V gene, CDR1 is LNHDA and CDR2 is SQIVND (reference sequence). This CDR3 comprises 11 residues. The ends were cut back, 10 bases at V and 4 bases at J, with 11 bases in the middle. The CDR3 DNA reads as TGTGCCACAGGACAAATATACGAGCAGTACTTC. Translated, it gives CATGQIYEQYF.

This chain uses TRBV11-2 with TRBJ2-3; 8 bases agree with TRBD2. CDR3 length equals 16 residues. CDR1 is SGHAT, CDR2 FQNNGV, per germline. V dropped 2 bases and J dropped 4; count of bases not matched to a gene: 8. The CDR3 DNA sequence: TGTGCCAGCAGCTTACTCCAGCGGGAGCCCTCAGATACGCAGTATTTT. It specifies CASSLLQREPSDTQYF.

This rearrangement joins TRBV5-6 to TRBJ1-1; 8 bases align to TRBD1. Germline V CDR1 and CDR2: SGHDT, YYEEEE. The V and J ends lost 1 base and 5 bases, in that order; junction bases with no gene match: 10. The CDR3 sequence is 16 residues long. CDR3: CASSLYRGISGTEAFF. Here the CDR3 DNA reads TGTGCCAGCAGCTTGTACAGGGGGATAAGCGGGACTGAAGCTTTCTTT. Full variable domain (rest looked up from reference TRBV5-6 and TRBJ1-1): DAGVTQSPTHLIKTRGQQVTLRCSPKSGHDTVSWYQQALGQGPQFIFQYYEEEERQRGNFPDRFSGHQFPNYSSELNVNALLLGDSALYLCASSLYRGISGTEAFFGQGTRLTVV.

In DNA, the CDR3 is TGTGCCAGCTCACTACAGGGGAGCGGTGGAAACACCATATATTTT. Protein: CASSLQGSGGNTIYF. The chain has TRBV18 and TRBJ1-3; TRBD1 matches at 7 bases. Germline assignment: CDR1 KGHSH and CDR2 LQKENI. The CDR3 runs to 15 residues. Trimming at V came to 4 bases and at J to 3 bases, leaving 6 bases not matched to a gene.